Sequencing of this TCR beta chain was carried out in a study of CD8 T cells in Susac syndrome. The multiple sclerosis controls consisted of treatment-naive patients with relapsing-remitting disease, either stable or active. The J segment lost 0 bases and the V segment lost 3 bases, leaving 20 bases of the junction unmatched. Germline V gene lookup returns CDR1 MDHEN and CDR2 SYDVKM. This CDR3 is 22 amino acids long. Reverse transcription of roughly 0.45 to 1 ug RNA was carried out with random hexamers. Using its own MiXCR run on the immunoSEQ multiplex PCR reads, TCRdb lists one record per CDR3 protein. The table has about 400,000 distinct CDR3 sequences, more than 80% seen once.

The gene calls are TRBV28 and TRBJ2-6; TRBD1 agrees at 7 bases. Sequenced input: CD8+ T cells from PBMCs. This clonotype was sampled from a human donor with multiple sclerosis. CDR3 DNA: TGTGCCAGCAGTTTCCCCTCACCCGGACAGGCCTTCGATTACTCTGGGGCCAACGTCCTGACTTTC. Translated: CASSFPSPGQAFDYSGANVLTF.